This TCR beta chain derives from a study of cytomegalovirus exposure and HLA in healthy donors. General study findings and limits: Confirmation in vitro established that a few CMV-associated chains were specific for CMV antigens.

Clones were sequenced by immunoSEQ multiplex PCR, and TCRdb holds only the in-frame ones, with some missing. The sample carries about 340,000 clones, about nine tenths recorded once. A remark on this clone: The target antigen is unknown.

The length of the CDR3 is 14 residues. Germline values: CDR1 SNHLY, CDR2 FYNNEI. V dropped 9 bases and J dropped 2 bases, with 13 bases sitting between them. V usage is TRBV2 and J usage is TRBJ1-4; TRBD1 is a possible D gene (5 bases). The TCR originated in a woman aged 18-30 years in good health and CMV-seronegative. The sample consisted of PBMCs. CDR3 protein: CASKKGSTNEKLFF. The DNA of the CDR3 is TGTGCCAGTAAGAAGGGGTCGACTAATGAAAAACTGTTTTTT.